This passage covers 7 T cell receptor beta chains from one sample sequenced in a study of T-cell reconstitution after alpha-beta-depleted transplantation in children. Using unique molecular identifiers, the investigators prepared the TCRbeta library. Each CDR3 protein gets one entry after TCRdb re-called the PCR reads with MiXCR. The repertoire consists of fewer than 200,000 distinct CDR3 sequences, with approximately 7% occurring once and the leading ten covering about 3%. Material: PBMCs from the stem cell graft donor, obtained from the stem cell graft. These receptors came from a human donor who donated a stem cell graft to a child with Wiskott-Aldrich syndrome.

At least ten counts were recorded for this clonotype. V is TRBV20-1 and J is TRBJ2-3; perhaps TRBD1 as D (5 bases). Germline assignment: CDR1 DFQATT and CDR2 SNEGSKA (reference sequence). The CDR3 is 15 residues long. Trimming pared 4 bases from V and 2 bases from J, leaving 16 bases between. The CDR3 sequence is CSAKRPRTNTDTQYF. CDR3 in DNA: TGCAGTGCTAAACGCCCCAGGACAAACACAGATACGCAGTATTTT.

The J gene is TRBJ2-3, the V gene TRBV5-1; the match to TRBD2 covers 10 bases. J was trimmed by 3 bases and V by 0 bases; bases with no gene match: 13. The CDR3 is 19 residues long. Germline values: CDR1 SGHRS, CDR2 YFSETQ. CDR3 DNA: TGCGCCAGCAGCTTGGTTCCCCCTAGCGGGGGCGGGAGGACAGATACGCAGTATTTT. The encoded protein is CASSLVPPSGGGRTDTQYF. The whole variable domain, filled in from reference TRBV5-1 and TRBJ2-3, reads KAGVTQTPRYLIKTRGQQVTLSCSPISGHRSVSWYQQTPGQGLQFLFEYFSETQRNKGNFPGRFSGRQFSNSRSEMNVSTLELGDSALYLCASSLVPPSGGGRTDTQYFGPGTRLTVL.

This clonotype was seen a handful of times. This sequence joins TRBV7-6 and TRBJ1-3; D uncertain. The CDR3 has 16 residues. V was shortened by 0 bases and J by 2 bases, with 11 bases between the two germline ends. CDR1 is SGHVS, CDR2 FNYEAQ, per germline. CDR3 residues: CASSLAQAAPGNTIYF. The DNA for the CDR3 is TGTGCCAGCAGCTTAGCGCAGGCGGCACCTGGAAACACCATATATTTT. Full variable domain (missing parts from reference TRBV7-6 and TRBJ1-3): GAGVSQSPRYKVTKRGQDVALRCDPISGHVSLYWYRQALGQGPEFLTYFNYEAQQDKSGLPNDRFSAERPEGSISTLTIQRTEQRDSAMYRCASSLAQAAPGNTIYFGEGSWLTVV.

This clonotype was counted ten times or more. This chain uses TRBV7-2 with TRBJ1-1; 7 bases line up with TRBD1. Germline V gene sequence: CDR1 SGHTA, CDR2 FQGNSA. The CDR3 covers 14 residues. Trimming removed 3 bases from V and 0 bases from J; junction bases left unmatched: 1. The CDR3 spells CASSFTGVNTEAFF. The CDR3 coding sequence is TGTGCCAGCAGCTTCACAGGGGTGAACACTGAAGCTTTCTTT.

This clonotype was counted at least ten times. The V and J genes are TRBV4-2 and TRBJ1-2, with TRBD1 matching over 9 bases. CDR1 and CDR2 (germline): LGHNA, YNFKEQ. Unmatched junction bases numbered 9, after V lost 2 bases and J lost 8 bases. This CDR3 has 15 amino acids. The chain's CDR3 is CASSQPGQGFSGYTF. The CDR3 region has the DNA TGTGCCAGCAGCCAACCGGGACAGGGCTTTTCAGGCTACACCTTC.

This clonotype was observed once. The chain uses TRBV5-6 and TRBJ2-1; TRBD2 aligns across 12 bases. The CDR3 has 18 residues. V lost 3 bases, J lost 0 bases, and 7 bases stayed unmatched. The germline V gene encodes CDR1 SGHDT and CDR2 YYEEEE. The CDR3 sequence is CASSSGTSGRSSYNEQFF. CDR3 bases: TGTGCCAGCAGCTCTGGGACTAGCGGGCGGAGCTCCTACAATGAGCAGTTCTTC.

This clonotype was counted between two and nine times. The chain joins TRBV7-9 to TRBJ2-7, with TRBD2 identical over 9 bases. Trimming cost V 2 bases and J 2 bases; bases outside gene matches: 4. The CDR3 length is 15 residues. The V gene's germline CDR1 is SEHNR and CDR2 FQNEAQ (reference sequence). CDR3 DNA sequence: TGTGCCAGCAGCTTATTACGCGGGAGGGCCTACGAGCAGTACTTC. It encodes CASSLLRGRAYEQYF.